These 28 T cell receptor beta chains originate from one sample sequenced in a study of regulatory T cells in long-lasting Graves disease (dated by TCRdb to the early 2020s). Per the publication, the time point label means: newly diagnosed GD, antithyroid drugs for less than 3 months. For both TCR sequencing and RNA sequencing, RNA was extracted from PBMCs using TRIzol. The library was produced with multiplex PCR. These reads were obtained on an Illumina HiSeq 4000. CDR3 regions were amplified by Arm-PCR with iRepertoire HTBI primers to construct TCR beta libraries. TCRdb's own reprocessing of the public reads used fastp at Q25 and MiXCR and kept productive beta chains. Rows merge per CDR3 protein into single entries with the most common DNA and genes. A total of a few hundred thousand distinct CDR3 sequences appear in this sample, roughly 19% of them only once. The ten largest clones take up 12% of the sample.

These same records also appear under a second study, on T cells in Graves' hyperthyroidism and ophthalmopathy.

This specimen consisted of peripheral blood mononuclear cells (PBMCs), obtained at new diagnosis, from a patient treated with antithyroid drugs. These receptors were collected from a young woman with Graves disease. Donor details come from another sample of the same person, matched by shared clones.

This clonotype occurred a few times. The gene calls are TRBV27 and TRBJ2-2, with 7 bases fitting TRBD1. Trimming took 6 bases from V and 1 from J; bases not matched to a gene: 5. CDR1 MNHEY and CDR2 SMNVEV come from the germline V gene (reference sequence). The CDR3 runs 15 residues. CDR3 nucleotide sequence: TGTGCCAGCAGGATGACAGGGAGGAACACCGGGGAGCTGTTTTTT. Translation gives CASRMTGRNTGELFF.

As for this clonotype: This may be a read error, as it is one base from a much larger clone. The gene calls are TRBV7-9 and TRBJ2-5; 9 bases line up with TRBD2. CDR1 and CDR2 (germline): SEHNR, FQNEAQ (reference sequence). The CDR3 has 17 residues. The CDR3 reads CASSFWVAGDFQETQCF. The CDR3 nucleotides read TGTGCCAGCAGCTTTTGGGTAGCGGGAGATTTCCAAGAGACCCAGTGCTTC.

The table lists this clonotype with a few counts. The chain couples TRBV27 to TRBJ1-1; no reliable D call. The ends were cut back, 6 bases at V and 1 base at J, with 9 bases in the middle. CDR3 size: 13 residues. Germline CDR1 reads MNHEY; CDR2 reads SMNVEV (reference sequence). DNA of the CDR3: TGTGCCAGCAGCCCGATATGGAACACTGAAGCTTTCTTT. Encoded protein: CASSPIWNTEAFF.

The V call is TRBV4-1, the J call TRBJ1-1; 7 bases match TRBD1. This CDR3 contains 15 residues. Germline trimming cut 2 bases from V and 1 base from J; bases unmatched to any gene: 4. Germline V gene data show CDR1 as MGHRA and CDR2 as YSYEKL. Here the CDR3 DNA reads TGCGCCAGCAGCCAAAGGGGACAGAAGAACACTGAAGCTTTCTTT. It translates to CASSQRGQKNTEAFF.

This clonotype was counted at least ten times. The rearrangement links TRBV6-1 to TRBJ1-4, with a tentative D call TRBD1 (5 bases). The germline V and J ends were trimmed by 7 bases and 4 bases, with 16 bases remaining between them. The CDR3 sequence is 15 residues long. Germline-derived CDR1 and CDR2 are MNHNS and SASEGT. CDR3 sequence reads: CASTPPTELNEKLFF. CDR3 coding DNA: TGTGCCAGCACCCCCCCGACAGAACTTAATGAAAAACTGTTTTTT.

This clonotype was detected ten times or more. The chain carries TRBV12-3 or TRBV12-4 and TRBJ1-4, with D hard to call. V lost 3 bases and J lost 7, with 9 bases in between. The CDR3 length is 13 residues. This CDR3 reads CASSFPGLEKLFF. The CDR3 nucleotides read TGTGCCAGCAGTTTCCCGGGCCTTGAAAAACTGTTTTTT.

This clonotype was picked up many times. V usage is TRBV5-6 and J usage is TRBJ2-2; D might be TRBD2 (7 bases). The CDR3 loop spans 14 amino acids. Germline values: CDR1 SGHDT, CDR2 YYEEEE. Trimming removed 5 bases at V and 4 bases at J, with 12 bases between. CDR3 sequence reads: CASRRRGATGELFF. In nucleotides, the CDR3 is TGTGCCAGCAGGCGTCGGGGGGCCACCGGGGAGCTGTTTTTT.

This clonotype came up many times. V gene TRBV3-1 combines with J gene TRBJ1-6, with D unclear. V dropped 4 bases and J dropped 8 bases, with 12 bases sitting between them. CDR3 length: 14 amino acids. Looked up from germline, CDR1 is LGHDT and CDR2 is YNNKEL (reference sequence). The CDR3 is CASSPIMWDSPLHF. Written as DNA, the CDR3 is TGTGCCAGCAGCCCCATCATGTGGGATTCACCCCTCCACTTT.

This sequence joins TRBV2 and TRBJ2-1, with 7 bases that match TRBD2. Germline assignment: CDR1 SNHLY and CDR2 FYNNEI. CDR3 size: 15 residues. V was clipped by 6 bases and J by 1 base; unmatched bases: 6. The CDR3 reads CASRVSGPSYNEQFF. Here the CDR3 DNA reads TGTGCCAGCAGGGTTAGCGGGCCATCCTACAATGAGCAGTTCTTC.

This clonotype was counted many times. J is TRBJ2-1 and V is TRBV11-3, with 11 bases matching TRBD2. V lost 6 bases, J lost 9 bases, and 7 bases stayed unmatched. Germline lookup yields CDR1 SGHNT and CDR2 YENEEA. This CDR3 is 14 amino acids long. CDR3 loop: CASSDSGGAFEQFF. CDR3 DNA sequence: TGTGCCAGCAGTGATAGCGGGGGGGCTTTTGAGCAGTTCTTC.

The rearrangement uses TRBV6-9 and TRBJ2-2; TRBD2 matches 7 bases. The trim removed 3 bases at V and 7 bases at J, leaving 14 bases unmatched. The germline gives CDR1 MNHGY, CDR2 SVAAGI. The CDR3 has 17 amino acids. This CDR3 reads CASSYIPTGGSVGELFF. DNA for the CDR3: TGTGCCAGCAGTTACATCCCCACGGGCGGGAGTGTCGGGGAGCTGTTTTTT.

This clonotype was observed at least ten times. The chain employs TRBV2 and TRBJ1-5, with 9 bases identical to TRBD1. The CDR3 is 16 residues long. The V gene's germline CDR1 is SNHLY and CDR2 FYNNEI. Losses at the gene ends were 3 bases for V and 1 base for J; bases not matched to a gene: 4. CDR3 sequence reads: CASSDGTGLSNQPQHF. The DNA of the CDR3 is TGTGCCAGCAGTGATGGGACAGGGCTCAGCAATCAGCCCCAGCATTTT.

V and J are TRBV27 and TRBJ2-7; weak D call: TRBD2 (6 bases). Germline CDR1 MNHEY, CDR2 SMNVEV (reference sequence). The CDR3 covers 13 residues. Trimming stripped 6 bases from V and 4 bases from J, with 13 bases between. As DNA, the CDR3 is TGTGCCAGCAGAAAAAATGGGGGGTACGAGCAGTACTTC. It is translated as CASRKNGGYEQYF.

A word on this clonotype: Given a much more abundant clone one base away, this may be a read error. This sequence joins TRBV11-2 and TRBJ2-4; either TRBD1 or TRBD2 may fit D (5 bases each). Trimming removed 1 base from V and 3 bases from J, with 16 bases in between. This CDR3 has 17 residues. CDR1 is SGHAT and CDR2 is FQNNGV in the germline V gene. CDR3 nucleotides: TGTGCCAGCAGCTTAGCGGTGGGGAGAGGGGTCAAAAACATTCAGTACTTC. Residues: CASSLAVGRGVKNIQYF.

The chain is built from TRBV7-9 and TRBJ2-1, with D uncertain. CDR1 SEHNR and CDR2 FQNEAQ come from the germline V gene (reference sequence). The V gene lost 2 bases and the J gene lost 9 bases, with 17 bases spanning the gap. The CDR3 runs 15 residues. CDR3 nucleotides: TGTGCCAGCAGCTTATTGTTGTACAATTTTGTTGAGCAGTTCTTC. Protein sequence: CASSLLLYNFVEQFF.

This clonotype was seen ten or more times. This chain joins TRBV10-3 and TRBJ2-5; 10 nucleotides agree with TRBD1. Germline V gene data show CDR1 as ENHRY and CDR2 as SYGVKD. After removal of 0 bases from V and 2 bases from J, the junction contained 3 bases not matched to a gene. This CDR3 is built from 16 residues. CDR3: CAISESQDRGQETQYF. Here the CDR3 DNA reads TGTGCCATCAGTGAGTCACAGGACAGGGGGCAAGAGACCCAGTACTTC.

This clonotype was recorded many times. This chain links TRBV20-1 with TRBJ1-1, with D tentatively TRBD1 (5 bases). This CDR3 has 13 residues. Per germline, CDR1 DFQATT and CDR2 SNEGSKA (reference sequence). With 2 bases removed from V and 5 bases from J, the gap between germline ends came to 12 bases. CDR3 in DNA: TGCAGTGCTAGATCTCAGGGTTCTACTGAAGCTTTCTTT. Its protein product is CSARSQGSTEAFF.

The CDR3 DNA reads as TGTGCCAGCAGTGAAGTGGGGGGGAACACCGGGGAGACCCAGTACTTC. This gives the protein CASSEVGGNTGETQYF. The chain is built from TRBV2 and TRBJ2-5, with 7 bases aligning to TRBD2. The V gene end was trimmed by 1 base and the J gene end by 5 bases; junction bases not matched to a gene: 10. Germline assignment: CDR1 SNHLY and CDR2 FYNNEI. CDR3 length: 16 amino acids.

The chain uses TRBV7-9 and TRBJ1-3; D perhaps matches TRBD1 (5 bases). The ends were cut back, 0 bases at V and 0 bases at J, with 9 bases in the middle. This CDR3 is 16 amino acids long. Germline V gene lookup returns CDR1 SEHNR and CDR2 FQNEAQ (reference sequence). For the CDR3, the DNA is TGTGCCAGCAGCTTAGCCGGGACTGTCTCTGGAAACACCATATATTTT. Its protein product is CASSLAGTVSGNTIYF. Based on the CDR3 plus reference TRBV7-9 and TRBJ1-3, the full variable domain is DTGVSQNPRHKITKRGQNVTFRCDPISEHNRLYWYRQTLGQGPEFLTYFQNEAQLEKSRLLSDRFSAERPKGSFSTLEIQRTEQGDSAMYLCASSLAGTVSGNTIYFGEGSWLTVV.

A word on this clonotype: This likely came from a read error, as a far larger clone is one base away. The chain employs TRBV12-3 or TRBV12-4 and TRBJ2-5; D perhaps matches TRBD2 (6 bases). The V end was cut by 3 bases, the J end by 1 base, with 9 bases between. CDR3 size: 14 residues. CDR3 loop: CASSFGGIQETQYF. CDR3 DNA sequence: TGTGCCAGCAGTTTCGGCGGGATCCAAGAGACCCAGTACTTC.

The chain links TRBV24-1 to TRBJ2-1; no clear D gene. The CDR3 consists of 15 residues. The germline gives CDR1 KGHDR, CDR2 SFDVKD. V was clipped by 1 base and J by 3 bases, with 9 bases between them. CDR3 coding DNA: TGTGCCACCAGTGATTTCCATATGGACTACAATGAGCAGTTCTTC. Its protein is CATSDFHMDYNEQFF.

This clonotype was recorded once. The germline gene is not matched at one end of the junction; a read error may be the cause. This chain joins TRBV30 and TRBJ2-5, with unresolved D. The germline CDR1 and CDR2 sequences are GTSNPN and SVGIG (reference sequence). The CDR3 consists of 13 residues. The CDR3 spells CAWRWVSDATQCF. The CDR3, as DNA: TGTGCCTGGCGCTGGGTTTCCGACGCGACCCAGTGCTTT.

V gene TRBV2 combines with J gene TRBJ2-5; D is perhaps TRBD2 (7 bases). The ends were cut back, 0 bases at V and 4 bases at J, with 15 bases in the middle. Per the germline V gene, CDR1 is SNHLY and CDR2 is FYNNEI. The CDR3 has 16 amino acids. The CDR3 DNA reads as TGTGCCAGCAGTGAAGCGCGGGGGCAGGGGTTAGAGACCCAGTACTTC. Residues: CASSEARGQGLETQYF.

This clonotype was found many times. This chain connects TRBV6-1 to TRBJ2-7; D may be TRBD1 (6 bases). Germline-derived CDR1 and CDR2 are MNHNS and SASEGT. Deletions cut 3 bases from V and 0 bases from J, with 15 bases between. The CDR3 runs to 16 residues. The CDR3 protein is CASSDLVRDISYEQYF. Here the CDR3 DNA reads TGTGCCAGCAGTGACCTGGTACGGGACATCTCCTACGAGCAGTACTTC.

This clonotype was observed many times. This chain joins TRBV29-1 and TRBJ1-2; weak D call: TRBD1 (5 bases). The CDR3 sequence is 13 residues long. From germline, CDR1 is SQVTM and CDR2 ANQGSEA. Trimming left V 4 bases short and J 3 bases short, with 12 bases between. The CDR3 reads CSVAEGLDYGYTF. As DNA, the CDR3 is TGCAGCGTTGCCGAGGGGTTAGACTATGGCTACACCTTC.

This clonotype was counted many times. The rearrangement uses TRBV7-9 and TRBJ1-1; 10 bases are shared with TRBD1. CDR1 is SEHNR, CDR2 FQNEAQ, per germline (reference sequence). This CDR3 spans 18 amino acids. Trimming cost V 2 bases and J 4 bases; bases outside gene matches: 13. CDR3: CASSLKRTGGRFGTEAFF. The CDR3 region has the DNA TGTGCCAGCAGCTTAAAGAGGACAGGGGGTAGGTTCGGCACTGAAGCTTTCTTT.

This clonotype was seen ten or more times. The V and J genes are TRBV10-1 and TRBJ2-5; TRBD2 matches 12 bases. Germline CDR1 WNHNN, CDR2 SYGVQD (reference sequence). The CDR3 spans 16 residues. V lost 2 bases to trimming and J lost 5 bases; unmatched junction nucleotides: 6. CDR3 bases: TGCGCCAGCAGTGAGGGCATACTAGCGGGGGGCGAGACCCAGTACTTC. Translation gives CASSEGILAGGETQYF.

This clonotype was picked up many times. The V gene is TRBV6-4, the J gene TRBJ1-1; possible D gene TRBD1, 6 bases. The CDR3 extends over 15 amino acids. Per germline, CDR1 MRHNA and CDR2 SNTAGT. V lost 5 bases and J 1 base, leaving 14 bases between the germline ends. DNA of the CDR3: TGTGCCAGCAGTTATAATGGACAGCCGAACACTGAAGCTTTCTTT. Protein: CASSYNGQPNTEAFF.